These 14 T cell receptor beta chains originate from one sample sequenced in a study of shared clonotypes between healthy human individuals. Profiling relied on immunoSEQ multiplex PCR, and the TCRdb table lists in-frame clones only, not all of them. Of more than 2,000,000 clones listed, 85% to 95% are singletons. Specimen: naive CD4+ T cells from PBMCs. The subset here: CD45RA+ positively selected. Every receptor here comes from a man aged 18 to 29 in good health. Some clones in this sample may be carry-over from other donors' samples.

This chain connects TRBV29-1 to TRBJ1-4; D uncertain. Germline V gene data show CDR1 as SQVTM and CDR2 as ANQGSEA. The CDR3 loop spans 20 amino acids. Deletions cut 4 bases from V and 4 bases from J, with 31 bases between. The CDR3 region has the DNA TGCAGCGTTGGCCTCGGGCCAGACCAGCGGATCCGAAATAATAATGAAAAACTGTTTTTT. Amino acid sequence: CSVGLGPDQRIRNNNEKLFF.

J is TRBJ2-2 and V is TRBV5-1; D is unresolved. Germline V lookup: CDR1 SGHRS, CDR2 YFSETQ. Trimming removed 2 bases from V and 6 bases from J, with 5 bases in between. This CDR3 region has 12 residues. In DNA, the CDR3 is TGCGCCAGCAGCTTTCTCGCCGGGGAGCTGTTTTTT. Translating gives CASSFLAGELFF.

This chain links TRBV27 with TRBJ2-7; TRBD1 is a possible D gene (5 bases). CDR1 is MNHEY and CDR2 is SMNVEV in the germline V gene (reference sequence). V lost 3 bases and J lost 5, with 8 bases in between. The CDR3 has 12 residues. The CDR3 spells CASSFRQNEQYF. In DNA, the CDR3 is TGTGCCAGCAGTTTCCGACAGAACGAGCAGTACTTC.

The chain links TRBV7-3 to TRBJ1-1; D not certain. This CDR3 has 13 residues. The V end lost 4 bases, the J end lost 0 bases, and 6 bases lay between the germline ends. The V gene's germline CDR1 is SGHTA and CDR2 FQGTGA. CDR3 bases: TGTGCCAGCAGCTCAGACGTGAACACTGAAGCTTTCTTT. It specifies CASSSDVNTEAFF. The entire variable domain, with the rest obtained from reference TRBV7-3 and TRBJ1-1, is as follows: GAGVSQTPSNKVTEKGKYVELRCDPISGHTALYWYRQSLGQGPEFLIYFQGTGAADDSGLPNDRFFAVRPEGSVSTLKIQRTERGDSAVYLCASSSDVNTEAFFGQGTRLTVV.

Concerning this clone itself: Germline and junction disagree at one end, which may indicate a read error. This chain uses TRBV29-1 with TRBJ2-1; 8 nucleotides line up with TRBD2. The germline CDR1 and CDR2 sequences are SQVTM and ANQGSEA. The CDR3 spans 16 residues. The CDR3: CSVRILAGLSHNEQFF. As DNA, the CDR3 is TGCAGCGTGAGAATCTTAGCGGGACTCTCCCACAATGAGCAGTTCTTC.

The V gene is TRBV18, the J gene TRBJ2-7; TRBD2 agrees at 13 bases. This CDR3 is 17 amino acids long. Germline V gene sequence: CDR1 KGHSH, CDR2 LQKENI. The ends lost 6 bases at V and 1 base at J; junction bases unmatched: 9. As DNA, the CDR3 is TGTGCCAGCTCCCAACTAGCGGGAGGGGAGGTATCCTACGAGCAGTACTTC. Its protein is CASSQLAGGEVSYEQYF.

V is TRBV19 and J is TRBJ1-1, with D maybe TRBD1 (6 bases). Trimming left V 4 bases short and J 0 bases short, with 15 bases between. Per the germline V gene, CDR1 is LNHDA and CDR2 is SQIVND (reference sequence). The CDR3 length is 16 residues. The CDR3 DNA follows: TGTGCCAGTAGTACCCCATGGACAGCATTGAACACTGAAGCTTTCTTT. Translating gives CASSTPWTALNTEAFF.

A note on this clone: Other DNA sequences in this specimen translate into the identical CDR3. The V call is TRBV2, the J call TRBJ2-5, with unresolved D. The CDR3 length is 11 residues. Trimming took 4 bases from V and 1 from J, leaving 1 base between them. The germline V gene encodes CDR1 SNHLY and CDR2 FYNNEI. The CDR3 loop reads CASSAQETQYF. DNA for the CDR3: TGTGCCAGCAGTGCCCAAGAGACCCAGTACTTC.

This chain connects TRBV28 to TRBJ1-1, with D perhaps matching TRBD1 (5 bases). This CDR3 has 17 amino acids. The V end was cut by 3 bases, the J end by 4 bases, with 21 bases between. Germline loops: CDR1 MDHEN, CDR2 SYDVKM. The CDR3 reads CASSFVGQAPPGTEAFF. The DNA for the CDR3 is TGTGCCAGCAGTTTTGTTGGACAAGCCCCCCCGGGCACTGAAGCTTTCTTT. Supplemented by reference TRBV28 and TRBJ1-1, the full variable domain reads DVKVTQSSRYLVKRTGEKVFLECVQDMDHENMFWYRQDPGLGLRLIYFSYDVKMKEKGDIPEGYSVSREKKERFSLILESASTNQTSMYLCASSFVGQAPPGTEAFFGQGTRLTVV.

DNA of the CDR3: TGTGCCAGCAGCCCCCCCGGAGGTAGGAACACTGAAGCTTTCTTT. Translation gives CASSPPGGRNTEAFF. V is TRBV11-2 and J is TRBJ1-1; no firm D call. There are 15 residues in the CDR3. Germline V CDR1 and CDR2: SGHAT, FQNNGV. The ends were cut back, 5 bases at V and 1 base at J, with 14 bases in the middle.

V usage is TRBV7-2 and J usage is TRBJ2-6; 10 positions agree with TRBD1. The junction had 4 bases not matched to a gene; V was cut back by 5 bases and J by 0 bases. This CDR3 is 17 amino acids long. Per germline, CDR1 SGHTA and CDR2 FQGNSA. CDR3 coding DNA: TGTGCCAGCAGCCCGGGGACAGGGGACTCTGGGGCCAACGTCCTGACTTTC. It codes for CASSPGTGDSGANVLTF.

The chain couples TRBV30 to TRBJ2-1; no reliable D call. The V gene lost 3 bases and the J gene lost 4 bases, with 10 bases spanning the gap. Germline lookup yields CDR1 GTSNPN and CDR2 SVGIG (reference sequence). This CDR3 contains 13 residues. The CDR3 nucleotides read TGTGCCTGGAGCCCCGAGATTTACAATGAGCAGTTCTTC. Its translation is CAWSPEIYNEQFF.

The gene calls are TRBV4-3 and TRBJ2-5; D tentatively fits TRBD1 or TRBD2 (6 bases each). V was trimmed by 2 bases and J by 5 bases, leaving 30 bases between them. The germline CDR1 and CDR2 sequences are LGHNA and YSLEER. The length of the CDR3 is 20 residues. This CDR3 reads CASSQRARGRFVVRMETQYF. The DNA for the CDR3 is TGCGCCAGCAGCCAACGGGCCCGGGGGCGGTTTGTCGTGAGGATGGAGACCCAGTACTTC.

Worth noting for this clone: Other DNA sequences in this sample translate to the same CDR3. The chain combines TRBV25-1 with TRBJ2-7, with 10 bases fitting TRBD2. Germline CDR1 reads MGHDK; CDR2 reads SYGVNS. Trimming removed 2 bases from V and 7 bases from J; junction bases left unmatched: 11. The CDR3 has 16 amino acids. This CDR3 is CASSEGRASGSNEQYF. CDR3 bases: TGTGCCAGCAGTGAAGGGCGGGCTAGCGGGAGTAATGAGCAGTACTTC.